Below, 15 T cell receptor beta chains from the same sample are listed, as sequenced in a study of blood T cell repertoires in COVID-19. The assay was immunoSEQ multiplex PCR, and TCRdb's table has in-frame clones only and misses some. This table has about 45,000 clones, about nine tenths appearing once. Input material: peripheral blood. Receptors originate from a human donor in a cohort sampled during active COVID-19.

The CDR3 region has the DNA TGCGCCAGCAGCCCAGGACGGAGGCTCTACGAGCAGTACTTC. Translated, it gives CASSPGRRLYEQYF. The chain links TRBV4-1 to TRBJ2-7, with D possibly TRBD2 on 5 matching bases. CDR3 size: 14 residues. Germline V lookup: CDR1 MGHRA, CDR2 YSYEKL. Trimming took off 4 bases at V and 3 bases at J, with 13 bases between the two ends.

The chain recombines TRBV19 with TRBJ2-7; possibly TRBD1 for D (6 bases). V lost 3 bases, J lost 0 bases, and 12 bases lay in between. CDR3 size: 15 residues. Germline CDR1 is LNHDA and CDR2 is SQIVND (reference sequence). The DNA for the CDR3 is TGTGCCAGTAGTATGGGAACAGGGCCCTCCTACGAGCAGTACTTC. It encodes CASSMGTGPSYEQYF.

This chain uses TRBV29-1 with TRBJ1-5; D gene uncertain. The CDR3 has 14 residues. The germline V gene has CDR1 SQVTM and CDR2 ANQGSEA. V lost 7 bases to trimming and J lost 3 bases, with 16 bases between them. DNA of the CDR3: TGCAGCGACCTGAGGGCAGGCGACAATCAGCCCCAGCATTTT. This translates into CSDLRAGDNQPQHF.

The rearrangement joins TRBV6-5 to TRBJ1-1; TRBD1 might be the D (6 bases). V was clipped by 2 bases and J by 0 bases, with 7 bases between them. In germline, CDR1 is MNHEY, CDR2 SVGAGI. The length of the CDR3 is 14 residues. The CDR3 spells CASSYGTMNTEAFF. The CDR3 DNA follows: TGTGCCAGCAGTTACGGGACAATGAACACTGAAGCTTTCTTT.

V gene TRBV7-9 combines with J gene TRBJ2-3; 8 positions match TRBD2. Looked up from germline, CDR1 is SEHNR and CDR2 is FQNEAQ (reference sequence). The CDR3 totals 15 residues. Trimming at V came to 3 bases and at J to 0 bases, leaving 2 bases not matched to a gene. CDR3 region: CASSFSGASTDTQYF. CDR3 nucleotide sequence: TGTGCCAGCAGCTTTAGCGGGGCTAGCACAGATACGCAGTATTTT. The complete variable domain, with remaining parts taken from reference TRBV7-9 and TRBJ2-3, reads DTGVSQNPRHKITKRGQNVTFRCDPISEHNRLYWYRQTLGQGPEFLTYFQNEAQLEKSRLLSDRFSAERPKGSFSTLEIQRTEQGDSAMYLCASSFSGASTDTQYFGPGTRLTVL.

The CDR3 is CAISESLDYGYTF. CDR3 DNA: TGTGCCATCAGTGAGTCGTTAGACTATGGCTACACCTTC. The chain has TRBV10-3 and TRBJ1-2; D unresolved. This CDR3 has 13 residues. The V end lost 0 bases, the J end lost 3 bases, and 5 bases lay between the germline ends. Germline CDR1 reads ENHRY; CDR2 reads SYGVKD.

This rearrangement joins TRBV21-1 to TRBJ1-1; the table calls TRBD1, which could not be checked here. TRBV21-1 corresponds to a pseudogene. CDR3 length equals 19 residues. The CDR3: CASSKVRTADPIRNTEAFF. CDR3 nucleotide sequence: TGTGCCAGCAGCAAAGTGCGGACAGCGGACCCGATAAGGAACACTGAAGCTTTCTTT.

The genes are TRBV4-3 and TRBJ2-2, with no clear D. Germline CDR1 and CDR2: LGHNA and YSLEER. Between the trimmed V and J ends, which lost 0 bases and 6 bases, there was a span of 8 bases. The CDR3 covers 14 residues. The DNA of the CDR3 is TGCGCCAGCAGCCAAGAGGGCAAGGCCGGGGAGCTGTTTTTT. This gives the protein CASSQEGKAGELFF.

As DNA, the CDR3 is TGTGCCAGCACAGTGGCAGCGAGGCGCTATGGCTACACCTTC. It specifies CASTVAARRYGYTF. V gene TRBV28 combines with J gene TRBJ1-2, with no clear D. The CDR3 totals 14 residues. Trimming stripped 7 bases from V and 4 bases from J, with 16 bases between. Germline CDR1 MDHEN, CDR2 SYDVKM.

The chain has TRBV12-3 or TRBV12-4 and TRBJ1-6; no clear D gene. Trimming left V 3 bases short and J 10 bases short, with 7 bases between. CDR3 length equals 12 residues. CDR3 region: CASSFLGSPLHF. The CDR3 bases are TGTGCCAGCAGTTTTTTGGGCTCACCCCTCCACTTT.

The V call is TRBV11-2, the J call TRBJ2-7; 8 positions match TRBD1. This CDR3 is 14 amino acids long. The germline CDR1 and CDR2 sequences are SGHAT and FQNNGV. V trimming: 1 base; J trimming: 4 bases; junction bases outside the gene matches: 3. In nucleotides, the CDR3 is TGTGCCAGCAGCTTAGCCGACAGGGGTTACGAGCAGTACTTC. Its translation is CASSLADRGYEQYF.

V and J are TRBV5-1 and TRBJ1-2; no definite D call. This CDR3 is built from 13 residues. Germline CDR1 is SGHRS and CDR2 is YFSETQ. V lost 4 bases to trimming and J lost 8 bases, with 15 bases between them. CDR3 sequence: CASSATKAGGYTF. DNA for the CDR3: TGCGCCAGCAGCGCAACAAAAGCGGGAGGCTACACCTTC.

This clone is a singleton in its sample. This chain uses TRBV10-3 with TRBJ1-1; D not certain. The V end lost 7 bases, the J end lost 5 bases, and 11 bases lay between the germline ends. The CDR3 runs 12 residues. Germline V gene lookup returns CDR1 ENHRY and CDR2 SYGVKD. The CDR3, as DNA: TGTGCCATCATGACGACTGGAACTGAAGCTTTCTTT. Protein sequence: CAIMTTGTEAFF.

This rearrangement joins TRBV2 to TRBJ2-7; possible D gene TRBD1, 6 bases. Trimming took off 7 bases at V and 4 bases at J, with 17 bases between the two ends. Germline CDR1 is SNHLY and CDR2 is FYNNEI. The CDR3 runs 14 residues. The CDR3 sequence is CASNYLDSDYEQYF. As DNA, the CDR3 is TGTGCCAGCAACTATCTGGACAGTGATTACGAGCAGTACTTC.

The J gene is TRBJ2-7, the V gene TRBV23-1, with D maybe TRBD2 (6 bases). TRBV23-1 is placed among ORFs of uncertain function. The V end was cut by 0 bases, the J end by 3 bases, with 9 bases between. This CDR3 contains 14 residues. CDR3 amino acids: CASSQSSGGYEQYF. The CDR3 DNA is TGCGCCAGCAGTCAATCGTCCGGGGGCTACGAGCAGTACTTC.